Following are 8 T cell receptor beta chains from one sample sequenced in a study of T cell repertoires in cytomegalovirus infection (dated by TCRdb to about 2019). Their antigens remain unidentified. Sequenced using an Illumina HiSeq 1500. TCRdb passed the public sequencing reads through fastp at Q25 and MiXCR, retaining productive beta sequences. A single entry per CDR3 protein holds the most common genes and DNA from its merged rows. The sample table lists about a million distinct CDR3 sequences, approximately 31% of them with a count of one. Around an eighth of the sample comes from the top ten. The treatment or condition label on this specimen signifies: in vitro stimulation with specific CMV peptide epitopes to enrich CMV-specific T cells. Here the sequenced sample was cultured CD8+ T cells from PBMCs, taken from culture after CMV antigen stimulation. Receptors originate from a human donor in good health (CMV status not recorded). Some clones in this sample may be carry-over from other donors' samples.

This rearrangement joins TRBV7-9 to TRBJ1-1; D unclear. CDR1 and CDR2 from the germline V gene are SEHNR and FQNEAQ (reference sequence). With 2 bases removed from V and 5 bases from J, the gap between germline ends came to 15 bases. The CDR3 runs 15 residues. CDR3 residues: CASSLLVGVWTEAFF. The CDR3 DNA is TGTGCCAGCAGCTTACTTGTGGGTGTATGGACTGAAGCTTTCTTT.

The table lists this clonotype with many counts. The rearrangement uses TRBV7-2 and TRBJ2-5, with 9 bases matching TRBD2. The ends lost 5 bases at V and 3 bases at J; junction bases unmatched: 7. The germline V gene encodes CDR1 SGHTA and CDR2 FQGNSA. The CDR3 totals 15 residues. This chain's CDR3 is CASSELAGVEETQYF. CDR3 in DNA: TGTGCCAGCAGCGAATTAGCGGGGGTAGAAGAGACCCAGTACTTC.

In the case of this clonotype: Since the CDR3 does not end with the conserved phenylalanine or tryptophan, this likely comes from a read error. The DNA is omitted, as the CDR3 cannot be located on it reliably, and the CDR3 follows TCRdb's listing. This chain joins TRBV6-6 and TRBJ1-2; no DNA check was done on the table's D call, TRBD1. The germline V gene encodes CDR1 MNHNY and CDR2 SVGAGI (reference sequence). The CDR3 has 13 residues if both end residues are counted. The CDR3 spells CASSYDPLQGSYV.

A few counts support this clonotype. V gene TRBV7-6 combines with J gene TRBJ2-1; 7 bases are a match to TRBD1. The CDR3 is made up of 15 amino acids. V lost 3 bases to trimming and J lost 0 bases; unmatched junction nucleotides: 2. Germline V CDR1 and CDR2: SGHVS, FNYEAQ. The CDR3 DNA follows: TGTGCCAGCAGCTTCGGACAGGACTCCTACAATGAGCAGTTCTTC. Translating it yields CASSFGQDSYNEQFF.

This clonotype was recorded a few times. The chain combines TRBV10-3 with TRBJ1-4; TRBD1 is a possible D gene (6 bases). The germline V gene encodes CDR1 ENHRY and CDR2 SYGVKD. CDR3 size: 12 residues. Trimming cost V 8 bases and J 5 bases, with 9 bases left between them. DNA of the CDR3: TGTGCCATCGGACAGTCCAATGAAAAACTGTTTTTT. This codes for CAIGQSNEKLFF.

This clonotype has just a few counts. The chain joins TRBV7-2 to TRBJ2-2, with 9 bases that match TRBD1. CDR1 is SGHTA and CDR2 is FQGNSA in the germline V gene. After removal of 5 bases from V and 0 bases from J, the junction contained 4 bases not matched to a gene. The CDR3 totals 16 residues. The CDR3 bases are TGTGCCAGCAGCATCAACAGGGGGCCGAACACCGGGGAGCTGTTTTTT. Translation: CASSINRGPNTGELFF.

Concerning this clonotype: A much larger clone sits a single nucleotide away, making a read error possible. The CDR3 nucleotides are TGTGCCAGCACCAGGGGGGGTCTCTACTATGGCTACACCTTC. Translated, it gives CASTRGGLYYGYTF. This chain connects TRBV2 to TRBJ1-2, with 7 bases lining up with TRBD1. There are 14 residues in the CDR3. V was clipped by 7 bases and J by 3 bases; unmatched bases: 8. Germline V gene sequence: CDR1 SNHLY, CDR2 FYNNEI.

This clonotype was counted many times. One junction end does not reproduce the germline sequence, and a read error may be involved. The rearrangement links TRBV7-2 to TRBJ2-7; TRBD1 aligns across 11 bases. Germline V CDR1 and CDR2: SGHTA, FQGNSA. The CDR3 length is 16 residues. The CDR3, as DNA: TGTGCCAGCAGCTTAGATGAAGGACAGGGGGCATACGGGCAGTACTTC. Translated, it gives CASSLDEGQGAYGQYF.